This T cell receptor (beta chain) was captured by sequencing in a study of blood T cell repertoires in COVID-19. Study information: The samples span acute and convalescent COVID-19 from the United States, Italy and Spain. PBMCs, B-cell-depleted T cells, or T cells were the source of the cDNA or gDNA that made up the material.

As processed by the authors: Estimated nucleated cell counts came from reference gene primer amplification. The method was immunoSEQ multiplex PCR; TCRdb's version includes in-frame clones alone and lacks a portion of them. Clone size and the V and J calls come from that table; the DNA yielded D and trimming. There are under 150,000 clones in the sample; 80% occur only once, and approximately 2% lies in the top ten. The germline gives CDR1 LNHDA, CDR2 SQIVND (reference sequence). The CDR3 is 14 amino acids. Trimming stripped 11 bases from V and 6 bases from J, with 20 bases between. The sample taken for sequencing was peripheral blood. The clonotype was recovered from a man aged 70-80 years with acute or convalescent COVID-19. The rearrangement uses TRBV19 and TRBJ1-5; maybe TRBD1 (6 bases). The CDR3 sequence: CAFVFRGAIQPQHF. In DNA, the CDR3 is TGTGCCTTCGTCTTCCGGGGGGCGATTCAGCCCCAGCATTTT.